One TCR beta chain is described in this entry. Its antigen is currently unknown. CDR3 length: 16 residues. V lost 7 bases and J lost 6, with 23 bases in between. Germline lookup yields CDR1 LNHDA and CDR2 SQIVND (reference sequence). The sample originates from a study of T cell repertoires in cytomegalovirus infection. TCRdb fed the reads into MiXCR, producing one record per CDR3 protein. The sample contains approximately 350,000 distinct CDR3 sequences, about 35% of which appear only once. The receptor comes from a human donor in good health (CMV status not recorded). Some clones in this sample may be carry-over from other donors' samples. V usage is TRBV19 and J usage is TRBJ2-3, with TRBD2 as a possible D gene (5 bases). The sequenced sample was cultured PBMCs, obtained from culture after CMV antigen stimulation. This CDR3 is CASNSPRNPRRDTQYF. Written as DNA, the CDR3 is TGTGCCAGTAACTCCCCCCGAAACCCGAGGAGGGATACGCAGTATTTT.